This T cell receptor (beta chain) was recovered during a study of CD8 T cells in ankylosing spondylitis. General study findings and limits: A number of the motif variants had already been described in reactive arthritis synovial fluid and blood. Significant enrichment of disease-linked clones was reported in matched ankylosing spondylitis synovial fluid.

In making TCR beta libraries, quantitative 5'-RACE with molecular barcodes was used. Each CDR3 protein is one row after TCRdb ran MiXCR on the 5' RACE reads. The table lists about 42,000 distinct CDR3 sequences, 3% to 4% of them singletons. Losses at the gene ends were 0 bases for V and 6 bases for J; bases not matched to a gene: 3. This CDR3 has 13 amino acids. CDR1 and CDR2 (germline): SGDLS, YYNGEE. This clonotype was detected many times. The antigen is undetermined. The V and J genes are TRBV9 and TRBJ2-7; TRBD1 matches at 7 bases. The clonotype comes from a female donor with ankylosing spondylitis or in good health (not recorded which). Sequencing input: blood, either unsorted or a sorted T cell fraction (not recorded which). CDR3 sequence reads: CASSVGTGFEQYF. CDR3 bases: TGTGCCAGCAGCGTAGGGACAGGATTCGAGCAGTACTTC.